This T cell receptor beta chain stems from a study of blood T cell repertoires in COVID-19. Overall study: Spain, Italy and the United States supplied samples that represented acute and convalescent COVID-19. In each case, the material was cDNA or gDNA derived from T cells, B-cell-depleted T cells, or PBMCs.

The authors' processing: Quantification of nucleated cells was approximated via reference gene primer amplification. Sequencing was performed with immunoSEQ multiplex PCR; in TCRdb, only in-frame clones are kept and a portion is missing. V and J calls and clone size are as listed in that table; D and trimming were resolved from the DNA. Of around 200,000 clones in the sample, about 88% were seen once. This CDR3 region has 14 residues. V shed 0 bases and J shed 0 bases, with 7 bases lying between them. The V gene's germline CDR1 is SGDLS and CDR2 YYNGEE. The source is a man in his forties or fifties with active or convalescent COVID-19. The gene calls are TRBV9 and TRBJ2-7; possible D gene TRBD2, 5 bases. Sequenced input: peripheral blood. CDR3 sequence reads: CASSVGGVSYEQYF. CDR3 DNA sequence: TGTGCCAGCAGCGTAGGGGGAGTCTCCTACGAGCAGTACTTC.